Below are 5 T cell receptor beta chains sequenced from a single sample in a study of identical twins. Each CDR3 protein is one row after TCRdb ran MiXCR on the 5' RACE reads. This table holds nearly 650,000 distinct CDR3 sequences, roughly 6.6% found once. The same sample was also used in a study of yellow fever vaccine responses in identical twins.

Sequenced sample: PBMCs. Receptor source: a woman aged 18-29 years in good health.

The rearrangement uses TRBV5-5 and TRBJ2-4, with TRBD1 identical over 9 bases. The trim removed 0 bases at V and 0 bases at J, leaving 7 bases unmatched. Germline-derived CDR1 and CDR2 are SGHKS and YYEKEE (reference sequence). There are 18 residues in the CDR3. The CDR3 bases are TGTGCCAGCAGCTTGGGGGACAGGGACCTCCTAGCCAAAAACATTCAGTACTTC. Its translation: CASSLGDRDLLAKNIQYF.

CDR3 nucleotides: TGTGCCAGTGCGGTTCTGGATGAGCAGTTCTTC. Translated, it gives CASAVLDEQFF. The chain carries TRBV12-3 or TRBV12-4 and TRBJ2-1, with D unresolved. The CDR3 runs 11 residues. V dropped 9 bases and J dropped 8 bases, with 11 bases sitting between them.

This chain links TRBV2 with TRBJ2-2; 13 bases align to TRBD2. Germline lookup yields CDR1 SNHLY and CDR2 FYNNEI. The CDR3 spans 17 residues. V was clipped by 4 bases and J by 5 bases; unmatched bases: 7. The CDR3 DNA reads TGTGCCAGCAGTGGGACTAGCGGGAGACTTACTACCGGGGAGCTGTTTTTT. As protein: CASSGTSGRLTTGELFF.

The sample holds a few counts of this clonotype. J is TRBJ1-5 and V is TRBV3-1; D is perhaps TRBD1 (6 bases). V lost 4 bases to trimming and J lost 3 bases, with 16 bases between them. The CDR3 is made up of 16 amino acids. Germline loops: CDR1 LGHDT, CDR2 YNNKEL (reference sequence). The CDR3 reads CASSRGAGSPNQPQHF. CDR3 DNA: TGTGCCAGCAGCCGGGGGGCAGGGAGCCCCAATCAGCCCCAGCATTTT.

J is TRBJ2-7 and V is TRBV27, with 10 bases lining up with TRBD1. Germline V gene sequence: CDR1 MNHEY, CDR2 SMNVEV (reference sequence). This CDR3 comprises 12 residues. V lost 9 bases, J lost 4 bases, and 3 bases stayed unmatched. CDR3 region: CASGTGEYEQYF. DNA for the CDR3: TGTGCCAGTGGGACAGGGGAATACGAGCAGTACTTC.